The 18 T cell receptor beta chains listed next were all sequenced from one sample in a study of cytomegalovirus exposure and HLA in healthy donors. Here immunoSEQ multiplex PCR was the method, and the copy in TCRdb shows in-frame clones only, minus some. This sample has approximately 220,000 clones, with under 95% found just once. What was sequenced was PBMCs. The receptor set was obtained from a woman under 30 in good health and CMV-seronegative.

The genes are TRBV6-1 and TRBJ2-7; TRBD2 aligns across 7 bases. V trimming: 6 bases; J trimming: 2 bases; junction bases outside the gene matches: 4. CDR1 MNHNS and CDR2 SASEGT come from the germline V gene. The CDR3 loop spans 13 amino acids. DNA for the CDR3: TGTGCCAGCAGAGAAAGCGGGGCCTACGAGCAGTACTTC. It specifies CASRESGAYEQYF.

V and J are TRBV6-1 and TRBJ1-4, with 11 bases aligning to TRBD1. V lost 2 bases to trimming and J lost 7 bases; unmatched junction nucleotides: 9. Germline V CDR1 and CDR2: MNHNS, SASEGT. The CDR3 is made up of 17 amino acids. CDR3 bases: TGTGCCAGCAGTGAAATGGCATTGGACAGGGGGCTTGAAAAACTGTTTTTT. It yields the protein CASSEMALDRGLEKLFF.

The chain employs TRBV9 and TRBJ2-5; possibly TRBD2 for D (5 bases). This CDR3 has 16 amino acids. Between the trimmed V and J ends, which lost 1 base and 1 base, there was a span of 14 bases. Germline V CDR1 and CDR2: SGDLS, YYNGEE. CDR3 protein: CASSVQTREPQETQYF. CDR3 sequence (DNA): TGTGCCAGCAGCGTACAAACTAGGGAGCCCCAAGAGACCCAGTACTTC.

V and J are TRBV19 and TRBJ1-1; perhaps TRBD1 as D (6 bases). Germline values: CDR1 LNHDA, CDR2 SQIVND (reference sequence). The CDR3 totals 15 residues. V was clipped by 3 bases and J by 3 bases, with 14 bases between them. The CDR3 loop reads CASSIRPGADTEAFF. The DNA of the CDR3 is TGTGCCAGTAGTATTCGTCCAGGGGCGGACACTGAAGCTTTCTTT.

The table lists this clone with a count of one. Written as DNA, the CDR3 is TGCGCCAGCAGCCAGGGGGGGGCCGGGACAGGGTTTAGATCACCCCTCCACTTT. Translated, it gives CASSQGGAGTGFRSPLHF. The V and J genes are TRBV4-1 and TRBJ1-6, with TRBD1 identical over 9 bases. The CDR3 runs to 18 residues. CDR1 is MGHRA and CDR2 is YSYEKL in the germline V gene. Trimming removed 3 bases from V and 10 bases from J; junction bases left unmatched: 16.

The CDR3 reads CASSPSGQALEQYF. As DNA, the CDR3 is TGCGCCAGCAGCCCGTCGGGACAGGCACTCGAGCAGTACTTC. The rearrangement joins TRBV5-1 to TRBJ2-7; 8 bases are a match to TRBD1. Germline CDR1 SGHRS, CDR2 YFSETQ. There are 14 residues in the CDR3. J was trimmed by 6 bases and V by 4 bases; bases with no gene match: 9.

The chain links TRBV6-5 to TRBJ2-7; 12 bases fit TRBD2. CDR3 length: 15 amino acids. Germline trimming cut 6 bases from V and 3 bases from J; bases unmatched to any gene: 6. The V gene's germline CDR1 is MNHEY and CDR2 SVGAGI. The CDR3 nucleotides are TGTGCCAGCAGCCGCCGGACTAGCGGGGACTACGAGCAGTACTTC. This sequence encodes CASSRRTSGDYEQYF.

A word on this clone: Other DNA sequences from this sample encode an identical CDR3 as well. The chain employs TRBV9 and TRBJ2-1, with TRBD2 matching 12 bases. This CDR3 contains 15 residues. V was clipped by 4 bases and J by 4 bases; unmatched bases: 3. Germline values: CDR1 SGDLS, CDR2 YYNGEE. CDR3 region: CASSFGLAGYNEQFF. The CDR3 DNA follows: TGTGCCAGCAGCTTCGGACTAGCGGGGTACAATGAGCAGTTCTTC.

The chain couples TRBV7-2 to TRBJ2-7; 8 bases align to TRBD1. The V gene's germline CDR1 is SGHTA and CDR2 FQGNSA. The V and J ends lost 5 bases and 7 bases, in that order; junction bases with no gene match: 13. This CDR3 spans 15 amino acids. The chain's CDR3 is CASSQQRTGTGEQYF. The CDR3, as DNA: TGTGCCAGCAGCCAACAACGGACAGGGACGGGTGAGCAGTACTTC. Variable domain in full (rest from reference TRBV7-2 and TRBJ2-7): GAGVSQSPSNKVTEKGKDVELRCDPISGHTALYWYRQSLGQGLEFLIYFQGNSAPDKSGLPSDRFSAERTGGSVSTLTIQRTQQEDSAVYLCASSQQRTGTGEQYFGPGTRLTVT.

The chain carries TRBV6-4 and TRBJ1-1; 9 bases line up with TRBD1. V shed 4 bases, J shed 1 base, and the junction held 4 bases outside the gene matches. Germline loops: CDR1 MRHNA, CDR2 SNTAGT. The CDR3 sequence is 15 residues long. CDR3 amino acids: CASSASDRGNTEAFF. DNA for the CDR3: TGTGCCAGCAGTGCCTCGGACAGGGGGAACACTGAAGCTTTCTTT.

The chain uses TRBV5-1 and TRBJ1-1, with D possibly matching TRBD1 (6 bases). The CDR3 runs 18 residues. The V and J ends lost 4 bases and 0 bases respectively, with 22 bases between them. Germline CDR1 reads SGHRS; CDR2 reads YFSETQ. The CDR3: CASSAPTRGGRMNTEAFF. CDR3 coding DNA: TGCGCCAGCAGCGCGCCGACTAGGGGGGGTCGGATGAACACTGAAGCTTTCTTT.

The genes are TRBV10-3 and TRBJ2-2; the match to TRBD1 covers 7 bases. J was trimmed by 0 bases and V by 9 bases; bases with no gene match: 4. Germline V lookup: CDR1 ENHRY, CDR2 SYGVKD. The CDR3 is 14 residues long. DNA of the CDR3: TGTGCCATTATGACAGGGACGAACACCGGGGAGCTGTTTTTT. It encodes CAIMTGTNTGELFF.

In its sample, this clone was seen a few times. The chain combines TRBV28 with TRBJ1-5, with D maybe TRBD1 (5 bases). The CDR3 consists of 15 residues. Germline V lookup: CDR1 MDHEN, CDR2 SYDVKM. Deletions cut 3 bases from V and 1 base from J, with 10 bases between. CDR3 region: CASSLGGSSNQPQHF. The CDR3 nucleotides read TGTGCCAGCAGTTTGGGGGGATCAAGCAATCAGCCCCAGCATTTT.

This clone was seen once. This chain joins TRBV4-1 and TRBJ1-3; a possible D gene is TRBD1 (6 bases). Trimming pared 1 base from V and 1 base from J, leaving 8 bases between. CDR1 is MGHRA, CDR2 YSYEKL, per germline. This CDR3 has 15 amino acids. CDR3 DNA sequence: TGCGCCAGCAGCCAAGGAGGGGGATCTGGAAACACCATATATTTT. This codes for CASSQGGGSGNTIYF.

The V call is TRBV7-2, the J call TRBJ1-5; no clear D gene. Germline CDR1 is SGHTA and CDR2 is FQGNSA. Trimming took 2 bases from V and 2 from J, leaving 10 bases between them. This CDR3 has 15 amino acids. The CDR3 region has the DNA TGTGCCAGCAGCTTATCCGGGTATCGCAATCAGCCCCAGCATTTT. Translation: CASSLSGYRNQPQHF.

The rearrangement joins TRBV5-1 to TRBJ2-7; 8 nucleotides match TRBD1. CDR1 and CDR2 (germline): SGHRS, YFSETQ. V was clipped by 5 bases and J by 3 bases; unmatched bases: 7. The CDR3 spans 14 residues. CDR3 residues: CASREAGGIYEQYF. The CDR3 DNA sequence: TGCGCCAGCAGAGAGGCAGGGGGCATCTACGAGCAGTACTTC.

The chain combines TRBV5-1 with TRBJ1-5; 8 nucleotides align to TRBD1. Germline V gene data show CDR1 as SGHRS and CDR2 as YFSETQ. The trim removed 4 bases at V and 7 bases at J, leaving 7 bases unmatched. The CDR3 runs 14 residues. As DNA, the CDR3 is TGCGCCAGCAGCCAGGGGACAGGCGGGCAGCCCCAGCATTTT. Its protein is CASSQGTGGQPQHF.

The chain has TRBV19 and TRBJ2-1, with TRBD2 matching over 12 bases. The ends lost 6 bases at V and 8 bases at J; junction bases unmatched: 8. Germline lookup yields CDR1 LNHDA and CDR2 SQIVND (reference sequence). The CDR3 totals 15 residues. The CDR3 reads CASSPGLAGWDEQFF. In nucleotides, the CDR3 is TGTGCCAGTAGCCCTGGACTAGCGGGATGGGATGAGCAGTTCTTC.